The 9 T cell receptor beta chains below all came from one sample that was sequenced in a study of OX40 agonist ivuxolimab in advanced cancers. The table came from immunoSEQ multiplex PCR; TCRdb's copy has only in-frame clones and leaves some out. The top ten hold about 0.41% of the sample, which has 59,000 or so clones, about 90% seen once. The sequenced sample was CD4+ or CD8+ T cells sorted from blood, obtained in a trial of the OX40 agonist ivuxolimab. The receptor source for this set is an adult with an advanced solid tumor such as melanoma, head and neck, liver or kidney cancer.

For the CDR3, the DNA is TGCGCCAGCAGCTTGGGTGCTAGCGGGAGGAGTAATGAGCAGTTCTTC. Amino acids: CASSLGASGRSNEQFF. V usage is TRBV5-1 and J usage is TRBJ2-1; TRBD2 agrees at 11 bases. The CDR3 extends over 16 amino acids. V was clipped by 0 bases and J by 7 bases; unmatched bases: 6. Germline V gene sequence: CDR1 SGHRS, CDR2 YFSETQ.

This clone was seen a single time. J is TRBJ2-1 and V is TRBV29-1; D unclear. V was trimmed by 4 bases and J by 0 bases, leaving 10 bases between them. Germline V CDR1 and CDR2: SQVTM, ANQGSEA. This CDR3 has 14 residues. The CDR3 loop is CSVGGASSYNEQFF. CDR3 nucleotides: TGCAGCGTTGGTGGAGCGAGCTCCTACAATGAGCAGTTCTTC.

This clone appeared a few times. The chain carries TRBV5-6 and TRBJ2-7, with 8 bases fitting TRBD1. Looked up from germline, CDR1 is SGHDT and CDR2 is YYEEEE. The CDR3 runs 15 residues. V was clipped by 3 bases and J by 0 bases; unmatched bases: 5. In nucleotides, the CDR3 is TGTGCCAGCAGCTCTCCAGGGGGCACCTCCTACGAGCAGTACTTC. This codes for CASSSPGGTSYEQYF.

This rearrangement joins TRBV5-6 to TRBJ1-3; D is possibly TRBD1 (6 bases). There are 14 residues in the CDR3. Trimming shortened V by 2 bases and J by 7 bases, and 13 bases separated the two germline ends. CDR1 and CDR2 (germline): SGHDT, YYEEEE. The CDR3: CASSFPGEGNTIYF. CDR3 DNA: TGTGCCAGCAGCTTTCCAGGGGAGGGGAACACCATATATTTT.

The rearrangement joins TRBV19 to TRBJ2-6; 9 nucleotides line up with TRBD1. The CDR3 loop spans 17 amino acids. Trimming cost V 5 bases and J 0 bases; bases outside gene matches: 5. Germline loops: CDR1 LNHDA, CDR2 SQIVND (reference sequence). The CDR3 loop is CASSVGTGSSGANVLTF. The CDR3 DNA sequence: TGTGCCAGTAGTGTCGGGACAGGGTCCTCTGGGGCCAACGTCCTGACTTTC.

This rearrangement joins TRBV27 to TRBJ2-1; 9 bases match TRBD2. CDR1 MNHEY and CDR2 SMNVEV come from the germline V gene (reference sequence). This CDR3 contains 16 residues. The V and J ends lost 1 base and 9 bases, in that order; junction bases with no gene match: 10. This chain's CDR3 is CASSLYAGGSVVEQFF. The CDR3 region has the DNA TGTGCCAGCAGTTTATACGCGGGAGGGTCCGTTGTTGAGCAGTTCTTC.

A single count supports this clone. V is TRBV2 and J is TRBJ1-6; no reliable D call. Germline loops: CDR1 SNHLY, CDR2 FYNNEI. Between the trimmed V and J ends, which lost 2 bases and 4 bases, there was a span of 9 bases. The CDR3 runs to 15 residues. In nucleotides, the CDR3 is TGTGCCAGCAGTGAACATCGGATTTATAATTCACCCCTCCACTTT. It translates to CASSEHRIYNSPLHF.

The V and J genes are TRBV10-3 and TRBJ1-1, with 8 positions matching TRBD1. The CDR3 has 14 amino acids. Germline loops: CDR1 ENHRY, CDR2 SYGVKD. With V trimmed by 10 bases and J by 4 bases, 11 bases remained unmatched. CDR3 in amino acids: CATATGEVGTEAFF. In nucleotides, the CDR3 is TGTGCCACCGCGACAGGGGAGGTTGGCACTGAAGCTTTCTTT.

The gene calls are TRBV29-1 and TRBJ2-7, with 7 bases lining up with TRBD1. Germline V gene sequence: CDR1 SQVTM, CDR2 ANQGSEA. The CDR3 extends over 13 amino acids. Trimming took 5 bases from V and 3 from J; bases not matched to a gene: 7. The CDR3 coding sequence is TGCAGCGTTACAATAGACAGGGTCTACGAGCAGTACTTC. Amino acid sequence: CSVTIDRVYEQYF.